Listed below are T cell receptor beta chains from one sample, sequenced in a study of radiotherapy plus CTLA-4 blockade in lung cancer. Only in-frame clones appear in the TCRdb table, and some are missing; sequencing was by immunoSEQ multiplex PCR. The data show tens of thousands of clones, approximately 79% seen once. The starting material was peripheral blood, obtained from a patient treated with radiotherapy plus ipilimumab. These receptors came from a human donor with non-small cell lung cancer who had stable disease on radiotherapy plus ipilimumab. Both conserved end residues are part of each CDR3. D genes are given only for firm matches. Clone size, where shown, is once, few, many, or a class for clones that have expanded.

v_call: TRBV4-3
j_call: TRBJ1-3
clone_size: -
d_call: TRBD1
cdr3_nt: TGCGCCAGCAGCCAAAACAGGGGATCTGGAAACACCATATATTTT
cdr3_aa: CASSQNRGSGNTIYF

v_call: TRBV21-1
j_call: TRBJ1-3
clone_size: -
d_call: -
cdr3_nt: TGTGCCAGCAGCAAAGCGTTAAGGACGCACTCTGGAAACACCATATATTTT
cdr3_aa: CASSKALRTHSGNTIYF

v_call: TRBV19
j_call: TRBJ1-6
clone_size: -
d_call: -
cdr3_nt: TGTGCCAGTTCCCCGGGACAACTTAATTCACCCCTCCACTTT
cdr3_aa: CASSPGQLNSPLHF

v_call: TRBV5-5
j_call: TRBJ1-5
clone_size: -
d_call: TRBD1
cdr3_nt: TGTGCCAGCAGCCAAGAGGCGTTGGACAGGGTGAGTCAGCCCCAGCATTTT
cdr3_aa: CASSQEALDRVSQPQHF

v_call: TRBV5-1
j_call: TRBJ1-4
clone_size: few
d_call: TRBD1
cdr3_nt: TGCGCCAGCAGCTCCGGGACAGGGATCGAAAAACTGTTTTTT
cdr3_aa: CASSSGTGIEKLFF

v_call: TRBV9
j_call: TRBJ2-5
clone_size: -
d_call: -
cdr3_nt: TGTGCCAGCAGCGTCGGGACTTACCAAGAGACCCAGTACTTC
cdr3_aa: CASSVGTYQETQYF

v_call: TRBV9
j_call: TRBJ2-1
clone_size: -
d_call: TRBD2
cdr3_nt: TGTGCCAGCAGCGCAAGGACTAGCGGGGGGCCAAGCTCCTACAATGAGCAGTTCTTC
cdr3_aa: CASSARTSGGPSSYNEQFF

v_call: TRBV6-5
j_call: TRBJ2-5
clone_size: -
d_call: -
cdr3_nt: TGTGCCAGCAGTTACCTAGCTTACGGACTCCCGAAGACCCAGTACTTC
cdr3_aa: CASSYLAYGLPKTQYF

v_call: TRBV29-1
j_call: TRBJ1-1
clone_size: -
d_call: -
cdr3_nt: TGCAGCGTGAAGGGGGAGTCGAACACTGAAGCTTTCTTT
cdr3_aa: CSVKGESNTEAFF

v_call: TRBV6-5
j_call: TRBJ1-3
clone_size: -
d_call: TRBD1
cdr3_nt: TGTGCCAGCAGGTACTCCGGGACAGCAACTGGAAACACCATATATTTT
cdr3_aa: CASRYSGTATGNTIYF

v_call: TRBV9
j_call: TRBJ2-3
clone_size: -
d_call: -
cdr3_nt: TGTGCCAGCAGCGTAGTCGGCGGAAATACGCAGTATTTT
cdr3_aa: CASSVVGGNTQYF

v_call: TRBV6-6
j_call: TRBJ1-1
clone_size: -
d_call: -
cdr3_nt: TGTGCCAGCAGTTTCAATGAGGAAGCTTTCTTT
cdr3_aa: CASSFNEEAFF

v_call: TRBV27
j_call: TRBJ1-2
clone_size: -
d_call: -
cdr3_nt: TGTGCCAGCAGTACCGGCGGGGACTATGGCTACACCTTC
cdr3_aa: CASSTGGDYGYTF